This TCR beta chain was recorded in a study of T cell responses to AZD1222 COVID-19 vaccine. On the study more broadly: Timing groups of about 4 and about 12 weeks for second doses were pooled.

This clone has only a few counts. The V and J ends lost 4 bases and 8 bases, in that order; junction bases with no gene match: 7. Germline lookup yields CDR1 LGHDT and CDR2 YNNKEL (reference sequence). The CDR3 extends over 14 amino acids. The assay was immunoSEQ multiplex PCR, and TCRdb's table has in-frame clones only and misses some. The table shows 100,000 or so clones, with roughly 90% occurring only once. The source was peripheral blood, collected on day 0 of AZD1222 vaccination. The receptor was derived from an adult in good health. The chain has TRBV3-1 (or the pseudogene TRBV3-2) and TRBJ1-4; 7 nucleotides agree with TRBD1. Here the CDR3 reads CASSLDRFGEKLFF. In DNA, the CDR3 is TGTGCCAGCAGCCTGGACAGGTTTGGAGAAAAACTGTTTTTT.